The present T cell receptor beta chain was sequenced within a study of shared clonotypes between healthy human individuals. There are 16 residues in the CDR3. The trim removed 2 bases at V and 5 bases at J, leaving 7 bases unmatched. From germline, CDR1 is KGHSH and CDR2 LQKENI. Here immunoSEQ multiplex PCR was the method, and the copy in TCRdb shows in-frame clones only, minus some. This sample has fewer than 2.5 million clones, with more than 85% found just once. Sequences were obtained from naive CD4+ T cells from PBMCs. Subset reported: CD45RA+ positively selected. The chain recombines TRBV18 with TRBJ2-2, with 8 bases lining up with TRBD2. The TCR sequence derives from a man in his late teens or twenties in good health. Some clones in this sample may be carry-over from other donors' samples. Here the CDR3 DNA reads TGTGCCAGCTCACCATCCAGCGGGAGCTATACCGGGGAGCTGTTTTTT. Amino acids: CASSPSSGSYTGELFF.